The 10 T cell receptor beta chains in this list originate from one sample, sequenced in a study of a mutant IDH1 vaccine in newly diagnosed glioma. For these TCRs, the target antigens are not known. Produced via immunoSEQ multiplex PCR; TCRdb's table is partial and in-frame only. The data hold 50,000 to 65,000 clones, with more than 85% observed a single time. Time point denoted: week 11, during vaccination. The vaccine gave 300 ug of a 20-mer mutant IDH1 peptide subcutaneously per dose. Sample: PBMCs, taken from a glioma patient whose treatment included an IDH1 peptide vaccine. Source of these receptors: a man in his fifties or sixties with glioma.

The chain recombines TRBV29-1 with TRBJ2-5; unclear D gene. V lost 7 bases and J 2 bases, leaving 5 bases between the germline ends. The CDR3 has 10 residues. In germline, CDR1 is SQVTM, CDR2 ANQGSEA. The CDR3 coding sequence is TGCAGCGGGCGTCAAGAGACCCAGTACTTC. Protein sequence: CSGRQETQYF. Filled out from reference TRBV29-1 and TRBJ2-5, the complete variable domain reads SAVISQKPSRDICQRGTSLTIQCQVDSQVTMMFWYRQQPGQSLTLIATANQGSEATYESGFVIDKFPISRPNLTFSTLTVSNMSPEDSSIYLCSGRQETQYFGPGTRLLVL.

The chain is built from TRBV6-5 and TRBJ2-1; the D gene is possibly TRBD1 (6 bases). The germline V gene encodes CDR1 MNHEY and CDR2 SVGAGI. This CDR3 is 16 amino acids long. Trimming pared 4 bases from V and 0 bases from J, leaving 13 bases between. The DNA of the CDR3 is TGTGCCAGCAGTTCCGCAGGGGTGGGCTCCTACAATGAGCAGTTCTTC. Translated, it gives CASSSAGVGSYNEQFF.

This clone came up once. The chain recombines TRBV5-1 with TRBJ2-5; 7 bases align to TRBD2. The trim removed 2 bases at V and 6 bases at J, leaving 10 bases unmatched. This CDR3 is built from 15 residues. Germline V gene data show CDR1 as SGHRS and CDR2 as YFSETQ. For the CDR3, the DNA is TGCGCCAGCAGCTTCTCTAGGGCGGGAGCCAAGACCCAGTACTTC. Translating gives CASSFSRAGAKTQYF.

The CDR3 sequence: CASSLSTRGGEQFF. CDR3 coding DNA: TGTGCCAGCAGCTTGTCTACTAGAGGGGGTGAGCAGTTCTTC. This rearrangement joins TRBV11-3 to TRBJ2-1, with D possibly TRBD1 on 6 matching bases. The germline V gene has CDR1 SGHNT and CDR2 YENEEA. Trimming cost V 3 bases and J 9 bases, with 15 bases left between them. The CDR3 runs 14 residues. Complete variable domain (other parts from reference TRBV11-3 and TRBJ2-1): EAGVVQSPRYKIIEKKQPVAFWCNPISGHNTLYWYLQNLGQGPELLIRYENEEAVDDSQLPKDRFSAERLKGVDSTLKIQPAELGDSAVYLCASSLSTRGGEQFFGPGTRLTVL.

The genes are TRBV19 and TRBJ1-2; unclear D gene. CDR3 size: 13 residues. Germline values: CDR1 LNHDA, CDR2 SQIVND (reference sequence). Trimming removed 3 bases at V and 3 bases at J, with 8 bases between. The CDR3 DNA follows: TGTGCCAGTAGTATTTCCAGGTACTATGGCTACACCTTC. This translates into CASSISRYYGYTF.

The V and J genes are TRBV7-2 and TRBJ2-7; D uncertain. Per the germline V gene, CDR1 is SGHTA and CDR2 is FQGNSA. V was shortened by 1 base and J by 4 bases, with 5 bases between the two germline ends. This CDR3 contains 12 residues. For the CDR3, the DNA is TGTGCCAGCAGCTTAGATGATTACGAGCAGTACTTC. This translates into CASSLDDYEQYF.

This chain links TRBV11-2 with TRBJ1-5; 9 bases fit TRBD1. With V trimmed by 5 bases and J by 7 bases, 9 bases remained unmatched. Per germline, CDR1 SGHAT and CDR2 FQNNGV. The CDR3 spans 15 residues. The CDR3 region is CASSLSGTGNQPQHF. The CDR3 nucleotides are TGTGCCAGCAGCCTATCCGGGACAGGGAACCAGCCCCAGCATTTT.

The rearrangement links TRBV9 to TRBJ2-1, with 8 bases fitting TRBD2. This CDR3 spans 14 amino acids. Germline values: CDR1 SGDLS, CDR2 YYNGEE. V lost 0 bases, J lost 5 bases, and 1 base stayed unmatched. CDR3 DNA: TGTGCCAGCAGCGTAGACGGGAGGGACAATGAGCAGTTCTTC. It translates to CASSVDGRDNEQFF. The full variable domain, in which reference TRBV9 and TRBJ2-1 provide the parts outside the CDR3, is DSGVTQTPKHLITATGQRVTLRCSPRSGDLSVYWYQQSLDQGLQFLIQYYNGEERAKGNILERFSAQQFPDLHSELNLSSLELGDSALYFCASSVDGRDNEQFFGPGTRLTVL.

This sequence joins TRBV6-4 and TRBJ2-3; tentatively, D is TRBD1 (5 bases). The CDR3 is 22 residues long. The V end was cut by 2 bases, the J end by 4 bases, with 34 bases between. Germline-derived CDR1 and CDR2 are MRHNA and SNTAGT. CDR3 DNA: TGTGCCAGCAGTGACGCTTCCCTCGACAGCCGCTCGCGGCCCTTTTCCCCAGATACGCAGTATTTT. Translation gives CASSDASLDSRSRPFSPDTQYF.

The chain has TRBV6-5 and TRBJ1-6; TRBD1 aligns across 9 bases. This CDR3 is 15 amino acids long. Trimming at V came to 0 bases and at J to 13 bases, leaving 7 bases not matched to a gene. The V gene's germline CDR1 is MNHEY and CDR2 SVGAGI. The DNA of the CDR3 is TGTGCCAGCAGTTACTCGGTACAGGGGGCGCATCCCCTCCACTTT. Translated, it gives CASSYSVQGAHPLHF.